This record concerns one T cell receptor beta chain sequence. TCRdb processed the 5' RACE reads again and assigns one entry to each CDR3 protein, with no DNA. The sample includes approximately 400,000 distinct CDR3 sequences. The CDR3 is 14 residues long. Germline CDR1 and CDR2: MNHNS and SASEGT. The data were obtained in a study of monozygotic twins with inflammatory bowel disease. This chain uses TRBV6-1 with TRBJ2-7; without DNA, the TCRdb call of TRBD2 cannot be checked. Sequenced: blood. The TCR comes from a human donor with ulcerative colitis or Crohn's disease, or a healthy co-twin of an affected twin (not recorded which). The CDR3 loop reads CASGGQGISYEQYF.